This T cell receptor beta chain was profiled in a study of cytomegalovirus exposure and HLA in healthy donors. The CDR3 sequence is 14 residues long. Per the germline V gene, CDR1 is SNHLY and CDR2 is FYNNEI. PCR employed 60 Vbeta and 13 Jbeta primers. Only in-frame clones appear in the TCRdb table, and some are missing; sequencing was by immunoSEQ multiplex PCR. The table has around 200,000 clones, 85% to 90% seen once. The TCR was taken from a woman aged 18-29 years in good health and CMV-seronegative. The material sequenced was PBMCs. The chain has TRBV2 and TRBJ2-5, with TRBD1 matching over 8 bases. The DNA matches TRBJ2-7 better at its end, which makes the J call doubtful. In DNA form, the CDR3 reads TGTGCCAGCAGTGCGGTCAGGGGGCGGAACGAGCAGTACTTC. Encoded protein: CASSAVRGRNEQYF.